This T cell receptor beta chain was retrieved from a study of blood T cell repertoires in COVID-19. The protocol was immunoSEQ multiplex PCR, while the TCRdb copy is restricted to in-frame clones and leaves out a portion. The table lists about 27,000 clones, roughly 90% of them singletons. Trimming cost V 3 bases and J 3 bases; bases outside gene matches: 6. The CDR3 is 16 amino acids. The chain uses TRBV5-3 and TRBJ2-7, with 13 bases aligning to TRBD2. TRBV5-3 qualifies as an ORF whose function is uncertain. The specimen was peripheral blood. The TCR originated in a human donor with active COVID-19. The donor label of this sample is uncertain. This CDR3 reads CARSSGLAGRDYEQYF. The CDR3 bases are TGTGCCAGAAGCTCGGGACTAGCGGGGAGGGACTACGAGCAGTACTTC.